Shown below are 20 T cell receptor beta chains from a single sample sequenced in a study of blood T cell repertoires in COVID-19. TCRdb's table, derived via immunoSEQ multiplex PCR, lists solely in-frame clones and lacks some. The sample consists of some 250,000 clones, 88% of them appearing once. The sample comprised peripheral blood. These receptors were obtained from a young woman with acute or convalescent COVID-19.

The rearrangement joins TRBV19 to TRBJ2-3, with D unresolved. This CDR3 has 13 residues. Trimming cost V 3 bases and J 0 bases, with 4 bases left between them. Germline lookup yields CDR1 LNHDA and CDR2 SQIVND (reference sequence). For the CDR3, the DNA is TGTGCCAGTAGTATCGGGAGCACAGATACGCAGTATTTT. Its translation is CASSIGSTDTQYF. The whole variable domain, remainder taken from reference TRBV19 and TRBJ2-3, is DGGITQSPKYLFRKEGQNVTLSCEQNLNHDAMYWYRQDPGQGLRLIYYSQIVNDFQKGDIAEGYSVSREKKESFPLTVTSAQKNPTAFYLCASSIGSTDTQYFGPGTRLTVL.

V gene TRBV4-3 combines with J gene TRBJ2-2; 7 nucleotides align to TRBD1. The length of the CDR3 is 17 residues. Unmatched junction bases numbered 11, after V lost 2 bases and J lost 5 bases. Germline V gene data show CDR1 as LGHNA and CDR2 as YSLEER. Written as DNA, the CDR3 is TGCGCCAGCAGCCAATCCGCCCGAGGGGGCGGTACCGGGGAGCTGTTTTTT. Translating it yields CASSQSARGGGTGELFF.

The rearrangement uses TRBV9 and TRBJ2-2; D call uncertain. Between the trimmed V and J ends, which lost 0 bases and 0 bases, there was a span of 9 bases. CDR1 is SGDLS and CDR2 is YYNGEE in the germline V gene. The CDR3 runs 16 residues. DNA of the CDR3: TGTGCCAGCAGCGTAGAGGTAGCCTCGAACACCGGGGAGCTGTTTTTT. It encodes CASSVEVASNTGELFF.

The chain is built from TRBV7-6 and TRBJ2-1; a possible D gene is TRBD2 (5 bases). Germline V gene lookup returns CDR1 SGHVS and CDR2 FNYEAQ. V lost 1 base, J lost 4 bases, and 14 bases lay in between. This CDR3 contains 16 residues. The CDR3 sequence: CASSLVAKGLYNEQFF. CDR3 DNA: TGTGCCAGCAGCTTAGTAGCGAAGGGCTTGTACAATGAGCAGTTCTTC. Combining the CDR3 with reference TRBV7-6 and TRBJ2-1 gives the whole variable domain GAGVSQSPRYKVTKRGQDVALRCDPISGHVSLYWYRQALGQGPEFLTYFNYEAQQDKSGLPNDRFSAERPEGSISTLTIQRTEQRDSAMYRCASSLVAKGLYNEQFFGPGTRLTVL.

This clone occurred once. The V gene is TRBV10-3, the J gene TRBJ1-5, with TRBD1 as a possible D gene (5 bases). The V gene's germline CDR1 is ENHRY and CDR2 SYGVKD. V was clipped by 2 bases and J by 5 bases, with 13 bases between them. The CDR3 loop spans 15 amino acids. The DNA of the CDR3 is TGTGCCATCAGTGAGGGCAGACAGAATGATCAGCCCCAGCATTTT. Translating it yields CAISEGRQNDQPQHF.

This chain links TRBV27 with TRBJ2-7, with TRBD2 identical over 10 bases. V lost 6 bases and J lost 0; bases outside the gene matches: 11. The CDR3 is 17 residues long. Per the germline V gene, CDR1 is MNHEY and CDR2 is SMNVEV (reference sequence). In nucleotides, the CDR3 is TGTGCCAGCAGCCAAACCCTGGGACTAGCGTACTCCTACGAGCAGTACTTC. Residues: CASSQTLGLAYSYEQYF.

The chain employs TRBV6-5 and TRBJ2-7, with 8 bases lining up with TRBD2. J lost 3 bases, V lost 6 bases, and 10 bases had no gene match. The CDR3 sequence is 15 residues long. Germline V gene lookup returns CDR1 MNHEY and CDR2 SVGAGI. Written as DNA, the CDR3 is TGTGCCAGCAGCTCCGCGGGACTAGAGTTCTACGAGCAGTACTTC. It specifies CASSSAGLEFYEQYF.

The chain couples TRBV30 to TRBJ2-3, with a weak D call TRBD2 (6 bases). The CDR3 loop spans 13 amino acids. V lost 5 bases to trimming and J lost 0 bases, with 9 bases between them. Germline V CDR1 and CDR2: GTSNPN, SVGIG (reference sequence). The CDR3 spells CAWGTGSTDTQYF. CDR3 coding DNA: TGTGCCTGGGGGACTGGAAGCACAGATACGCAGTATTTT.

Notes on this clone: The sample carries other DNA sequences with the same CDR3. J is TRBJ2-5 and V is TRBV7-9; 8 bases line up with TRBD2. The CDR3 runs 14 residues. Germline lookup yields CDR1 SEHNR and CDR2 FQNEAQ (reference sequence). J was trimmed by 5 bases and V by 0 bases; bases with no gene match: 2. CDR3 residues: CASSLAGGGETQYF. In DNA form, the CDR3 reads TGTGCCAGCAGCTTAGCTGGCGGGGGGGAGACCCAGTACTTC. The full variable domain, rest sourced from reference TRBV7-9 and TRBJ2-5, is DTGVSQNPRHKITKRGQNVTFRCDPISEHNRLYWYRQTLGQGPEFLTYFQNEAQLEKSRLLSDRFSAERPKGSFSTLEIQRTEQGDSAMYLCASSLAGGGETQYFGPGTRLLVL.

CDR3 nucleotide sequence: TGTGCCAGCAGCTTAGCTGGTCTAGCGGGGCCTTATGAGCAGTACTTC. Translation gives CASSLAGLAGPYEQYF. The chain couples TRBV7-8 to TRBJ2-7, with 9 bases matching TRBD2. The germline gives CDR1 SGHVS, CDR2 FQNEAQ. V was pared by 0 bases and J by 7 bases, with 10 bases of the junction left unmatched. This CDR3 has 16 amino acids.

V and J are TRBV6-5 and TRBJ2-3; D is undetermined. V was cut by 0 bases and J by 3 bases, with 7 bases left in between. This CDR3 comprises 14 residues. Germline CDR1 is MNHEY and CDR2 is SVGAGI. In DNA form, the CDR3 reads TGTGCCAGCAGTTACTCGACTCAGACAGATACGCAGTATTTT. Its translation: CASSYSTQTDTQYF.

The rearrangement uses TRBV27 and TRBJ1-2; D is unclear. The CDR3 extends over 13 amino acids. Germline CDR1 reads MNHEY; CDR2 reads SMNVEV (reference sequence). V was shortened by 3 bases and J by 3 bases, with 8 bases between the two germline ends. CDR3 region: CASSFGIYYGYTF. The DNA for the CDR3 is TGTGCCAGCAGTTTTGGCATTTACTATGGCTACACCTTC.

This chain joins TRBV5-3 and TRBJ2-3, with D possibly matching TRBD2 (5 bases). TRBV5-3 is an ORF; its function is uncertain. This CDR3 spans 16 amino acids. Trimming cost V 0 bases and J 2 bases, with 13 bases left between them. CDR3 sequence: CARSLVEGAVTDTQYF. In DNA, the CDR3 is TGTGCCAGAAGCTTGGTTGAGGGAGCTGTCACAGATACGCAGTATTTT.

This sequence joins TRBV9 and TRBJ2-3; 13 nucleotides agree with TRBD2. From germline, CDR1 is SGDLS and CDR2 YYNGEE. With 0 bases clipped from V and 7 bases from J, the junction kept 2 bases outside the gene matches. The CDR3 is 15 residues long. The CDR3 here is CASSVELAGGNTQYF. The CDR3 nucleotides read TGTGCCAGCAGCGTAGAACTAGCGGGAGGGAATACGCAGTATTTT.

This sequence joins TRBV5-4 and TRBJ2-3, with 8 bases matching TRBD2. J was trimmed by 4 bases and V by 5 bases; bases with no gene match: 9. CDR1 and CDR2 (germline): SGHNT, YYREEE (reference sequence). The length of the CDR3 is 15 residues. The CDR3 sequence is CASRMGASGSDTQYF. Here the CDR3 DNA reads TGTGCCAGCAGAATGGGGGCTAGCGGGTCAGATACGCAGTATTTT.

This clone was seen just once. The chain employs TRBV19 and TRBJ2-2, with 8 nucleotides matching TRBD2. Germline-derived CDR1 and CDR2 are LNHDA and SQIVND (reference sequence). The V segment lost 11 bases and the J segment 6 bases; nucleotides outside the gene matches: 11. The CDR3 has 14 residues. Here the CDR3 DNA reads TGTGCCGTATCCGCGGGGGGTATTGCCGGGGAGCTGTTTTTT. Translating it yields CAVSAGGIAGELFF.

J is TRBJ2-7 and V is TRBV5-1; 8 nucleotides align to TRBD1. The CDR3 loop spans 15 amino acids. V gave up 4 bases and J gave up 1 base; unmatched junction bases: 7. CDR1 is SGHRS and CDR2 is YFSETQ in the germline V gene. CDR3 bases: TGCGCCAGCAGCCCGAGGACAGGGTCGTCCTACGAGCAGTACTTC. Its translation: CASSPRTGSSYEQYF.

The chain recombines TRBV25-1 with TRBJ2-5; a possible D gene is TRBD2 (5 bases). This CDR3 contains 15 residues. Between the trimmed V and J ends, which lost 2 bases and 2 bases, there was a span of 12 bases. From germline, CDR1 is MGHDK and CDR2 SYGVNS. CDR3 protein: CASSEGGRGQETQYF. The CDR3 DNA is TGTGCCAGCAGTGAAGGCGGCAGAGGGCAAGAGACCCAGTACTTC.

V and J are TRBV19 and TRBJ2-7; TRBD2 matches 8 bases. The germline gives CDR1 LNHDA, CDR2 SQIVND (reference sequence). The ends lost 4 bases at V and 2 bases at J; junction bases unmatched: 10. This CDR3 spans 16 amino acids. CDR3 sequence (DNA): TGTGCCAGTAGTAGGAATAGCGGGATCGTACCCTACGAGCAGTACTTC. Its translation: CASSRNSGIVPYEQYF. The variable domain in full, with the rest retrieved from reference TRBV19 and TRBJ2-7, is DGGITQSPKYLFRKEGQNVTLSCEQNLNHDAMYWYRQDPGQGLRLIYYSQIVNDFQKGDIAEGYSVSREKKESFPLTVTSAQKNPTAFYLCASSRNSGIVPYEQYFGPGTRLTVT.

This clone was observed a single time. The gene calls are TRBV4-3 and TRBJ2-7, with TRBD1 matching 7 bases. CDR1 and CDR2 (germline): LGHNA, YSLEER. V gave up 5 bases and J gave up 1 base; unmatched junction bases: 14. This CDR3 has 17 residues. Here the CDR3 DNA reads TGCGCCAGCAGCAGCCGCGGACAGGACGAATTATCCTACGAGCAGTACTTC. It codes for CASSSRGQDELSYEQYF.